Below are 14 T cell receptor beta chains sequenced from a single sample in a study of cytomegalovirus exposure and HLA in healthy donors. Primers for the PCR totalled 60 Vbeta and 13 Jbeta. This table comes from immunoSEQ multiplex PCR, and its TCRdb copy is limited to in-frame clones, with some not included. Found here are some 140,000 clones, approximately 80% of them singletons; the top ten hold around 2%. The sequenced sample consisted of PBMCs. These receptors were obtained from a man younger than 45 in good health and CMV-seronegative.

V and J are TRBV5-1 and TRBJ2-5; TRBD2 agrees at 8 bases. The germline V gene encodes CDR1 SGHRS and CDR2 YFSETQ. Losses at the gene ends were 4 bases for V and 3 bases for J; bases not matched to a gene: 8. The CDR3 length is 15 residues. CDR3 in amino acids: CASSAQTGGEETQYF. Written as DNA, the CDR3 is TGCGCCAGCAGCGCCCAAACGGGAGGGGAAGAGACCCAGTACTTC.

V usage is TRBV18 and J usage is TRBJ2-2; 7 nucleotides align to TRBD2. The CDR3 covers 12 residues. Germline CDR1 KGHSH, CDR2 LQKENI. Germline trimming cut 8 bases from V and 8 bases from J; bases unmatched to any gene: 5. CDR3 in amino acids: CASSEAGGELFF. For the CDR3, the DNA is TGTGCCAGCAGTGAAGCGGGAGGGGAGCTGTTTTTT.

The genes are TRBV18 and TRBJ2-3, with D possibly matching TRBD1 (6 bases). Germline CDR1 is KGHSH and CDR2 is LQKENI. V dropped 0 bases and J dropped 4 bases, with 17 bases sitting between them. The CDR3 length is 17 residues. The CDR3 DNA sequence: TGTGCCAGCTCACCACCGTTGGGCACAGGGACGGCAGATACGCAGTATTTT. Translation gives CASSPPLGTGTADTQYF.

This clone turned up a few times. The rearrangement links TRBV6-5 to TRBJ2-1; D gene uncertain. CDR1 is MNHEY, CDR2 SVGAGI, per germline. CDR3 length equals 13 residues. Trimming removed 2 bases from V and 12 bases from J, with 14 bases in between. The CDR3 region is CASSYTQSQAQFF. In DNA, the CDR3 is TGTGCCAGCAGTTACACACAGAGCCAGGCGCAGTTCTTC.

A few counts support this clone. This chain's CDR3 is CASSGQVPGGEQYF. For the CDR3, the DNA is TGTGCCAGCAGCGGACAGGTACCAGGAGGAGAGCAGTACTTC. The chain recombines TRBV6-1 with TRBJ2-7; 7 bases map to TRBD1. The CDR3 runs to 14 residues. Germline V gene sequence: CDR1 MNHNS, CDR2 SASEGT. The junction had 12 bases not matched to a gene; V was cut back by 6 bases and J by 7 bases.

The genes are TRBV5-1 and TRBJ2-5; no clear D gene. The CDR3 runs to 15 residues. V was cut by 0 bases and J by 5 bases, with 14 bases left in between. The germline V gene has CDR1 SGHRS and CDR2 YFSETQ. CDR3 DNA: TGCGCCAGCAGCTTGGAGACGGATCGGGTGGAGACCCAGTACTTC. Its protein product is CASSLETDRVETQYF.

The V call is TRBV10-1, the J call TRBJ2-1; TRBD1 aligns across 8 bases. V gave up 3 bases and J gave up 2 bases; unmatched junction bases: 12. The CDR3 totals 18 residues. Per germline, CDR1 WNHNN and CDR2 SYGVQD (reference sequence). CDR3 sequence: CASSELVRTGNPYNEQFF. The DNA of the CDR3 is TGCGCCAGCAGTGAATTGGTCCGGACAGGGAACCCCTACAATGAGCAGTTCTTC.

V and J are TRBV4-1 and TRBJ2-5; 9 bases are a match to TRBD2. CDR3 length: 16 residues. Germline V gives CDR1 MGHRA, CDR2 YSYEKL. The V gene end was trimmed by 4 bases and the J gene end by 4 bases; junction bases not matched to a gene: 10. CDR3 sequence reads: CASSLQLAGVRETQYF. DNA of the CDR3: TGCGCCAGCAGCCTGCAGTTAGCGGGAGTTCGAGAGACCCAGTACTTC.

The chain recombines TRBV6-5 with TRBJ2-3, with 10 bases fitting TRBD2. Germline values: CDR1 MNHEY, CDR2 SVGAGI. The CDR3 loop spans 14 amino acids. V lost 5 bases to trimming and J lost 6 bases; unmatched junction nucleotides: 5. The CDR3 spells CASSRPGLADTQYF. The CDR3 bases are TGTGCCAGCAGTCGGCCGGGACTAGCGGATACGCAGTATTTT.

This clone has just one count. The chain is built from TRBV7-9 and TRBJ1-1; a possible D gene is TRBD1 (5 bases). This CDR3 contains 17 residues. CDR1 SEHNR and CDR2 FQNEAQ come from the germline V gene (reference sequence). The ends were cut back, 5 bases at V and 0 bases at J, with 19 bases in the middle. CDR3 sequence reads: CASSLLRGRPMNTEAFF. The CDR3 bases are TGTGCCAGCAGCCTATTAAGGGGTCGTCCGATGAACACTGAAGCTTTCTTT.

The rearrangement joins TRBV27 to TRBJ1-1, with 8 bases lining up with TRBD1. There are 13 residues in the CDR3. Per germline, CDR1 MNHEY and CDR2 SMNVEV (reference sequence). V gave up 4 bases and J gave up 10 bases; unmatched junction bases: 8. CDR3 sequence reads: CASSSSDRARAFF. The CDR3 region has the DNA TGTGCCAGCAGTTCCTCGGACAGGGCACGAGCTTTCTTT.

The V and J genes are TRBV9 and TRBJ2-7, with TRBD2 identical over 13 bases. With V trimmed by 0 bases and J by 4 bases, 1 base remained unmatched. CDR3 length: 15 amino acids. CDR1 SGDLS and CDR2 YYNGEE come from the germline V gene. Here the CDR3 DNA reads TGTGCCAGCAGCGTAGTGGGACTAGCGGGATACGAGCAGTACTTC. This translates into CASSVVGLAGYEQYF.

The chain employs TRBV14 and TRBJ2-7, with a tentative D call TRBD2 (6 bases). V lost 4 bases and J 3 bases, leaving 19 bases between the germline ends. The length of the CDR3 is 16 residues. The germline CDR1 and CDR2 sequences are SGHDN and FVKESK. The CDR3 here is CASSRAHSGRLYEQYF. CDR3 coding DNA: TGTGCCAGCAGCCGTGCCCATAGCGGACGTCTCTACGAGCAGTACTTC.

This clone is a singleton in its sample. J is TRBJ1-1 and V is TRBV29-1, with D perhaps matching TRBD1 (6 bases). V was clipped by 4 bases and J by 4 bases, with 22 bases between them. Germline V gene data show CDR1 as SQVTM and CDR2 as ANQGSEA. The length of the CDR3 is 16 residues. The DNA for the CDR3 is TGCAGCGTTGCGTGGTGGGTCAGGGGTTTTCTCACTGAAGCTTTCTTT. The encoded protein is CSVAWWVRGFLTEAFF.